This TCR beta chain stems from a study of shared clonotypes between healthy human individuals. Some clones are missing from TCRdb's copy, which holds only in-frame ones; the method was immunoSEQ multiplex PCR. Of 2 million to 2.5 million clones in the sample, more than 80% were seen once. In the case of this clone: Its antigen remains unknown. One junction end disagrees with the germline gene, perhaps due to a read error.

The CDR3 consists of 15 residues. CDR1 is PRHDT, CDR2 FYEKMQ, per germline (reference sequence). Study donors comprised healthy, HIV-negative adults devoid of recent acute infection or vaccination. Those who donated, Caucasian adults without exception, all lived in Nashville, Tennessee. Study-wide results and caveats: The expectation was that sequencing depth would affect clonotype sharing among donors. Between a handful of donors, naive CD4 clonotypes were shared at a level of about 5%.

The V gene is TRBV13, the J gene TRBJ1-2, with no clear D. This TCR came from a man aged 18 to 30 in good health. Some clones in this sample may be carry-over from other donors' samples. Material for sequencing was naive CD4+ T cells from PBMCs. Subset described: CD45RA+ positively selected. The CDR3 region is CASSLGGTTNYGYTF. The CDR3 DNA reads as TGTGCCAGCAGCCTAGGCGGTACGACTAACTATGGCTACACCTTC. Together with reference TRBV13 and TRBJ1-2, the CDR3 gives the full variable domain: AAGVIQSPRHLIKEKRETATLKCYPIPRHDTVYWYQQGPGQDPQFLISFYEKMQSDKGSIPDRFSAQQFSDYHSELNMSSLELGDSALYFCASSLGGTTNYGYTFGSGTRLTVV.